Listed below are T cell receptor beta chains from one sample, sequenced in a study of PD-1 blockade in classical Hodgkin lymphoma. Profiled with immunoSEQ multiplex PCR; TCRdb holds only in-frame clones, not every one. The table includes about 75,000 clones, approximately 94% detected once. This sample comprised peripheral blood mononuclear cells (PBMCs), obtained at baseline. These receptors originate from a human donor with classical Hodgkin lymphoma. Both conserved end residues are part of each CDR3. D genes are given only for firm matches. Size is stated for part of the rows, as once, few or many counts, or as a class when the clone is expanded.

size,D,V,J,CDR3,DNA
.,.,TRBV2,TRBJ1-4,CARQTGTNEKLFF,TGTGCCAGGCAGACAGGAACTAATGAAAAACTGTTTTTT
.,TRBD2,TRBV5-1,TRBJ2-1,CASSLRGGSYNEQFF,TGCGCCAGCAGCTTACGGGGGGGTTCCTACAATGAGCAGTTCTTC
.,.,TRBV5-8,TRBJ2-1,CASSLFAAGPESSYNEQFF,TGTGCCAGCAGCTTGTTTGCGGCCGGTCCCGAAAGCTCCTACAATGAGCAGTTCTTC
.,TRBD1,TRBV7-6,TRBJ2-7,CASSALTGDFYEQYF,TGTGCCAGCAGCGCCCTGACAGGGGACTTCTACGAGCAGTACTTC
.,TRBD2,TRBV27,TRBJ2-7,CASSLLAGTSGSDEQYF,TGTGCCAGCAGTTTATTGGCAGGGACTAGCGGGAGTGACGAGCAGTACTTC
once,.,TRBV29-1,TRBJ1-1,CSVEPGSSGTEAFF,TGCAGCGTTGAACCGGGATCCAGCGGGACTGAAGCTTTCTTT
.,.,TRBV9,TRBJ1-6,CASRQGPNSPLHF,TGTGCAAGTAGGCAGGGGCCTAATTCACCCCTCCACTTT
.,.,TRBV5-1,TRBJ1-5,CASSRGQLGDYSNQPQHF,TGCGCCAGCAGCCGCGGACAGTTGGGGGATTATAGCAATCAGCCCCAGCATTTT
.,TRBD1,TRBV10-3,TRBJ2-7,CAIDDSPGQGRDEQYF,TGTGCCATCGATGATAGCCCGGGACAGGGCCGGGACGAGCAGTACTTC
few,.,TRBV27,TRBJ1-2,CASSLIDGAFYGYTF,TGTGCCAGCAGTTTAATCGACGGGGCCTTCTATGGCTACACCTTC
.,TRBD2,TRBV7-2,TRBJ2-2,CASSSLPGLAGAGELFF,TGTGCCAGCAGCTCCTTACCGGGACTAGCGGGAGCCGGGGAGCTGTTTTTT
.,.,TRBV14,TRBJ2-7,CASSQGGAKDEQYF,TGTGCCAGCAGCCAGGGGGGAGCCAAGGACGAGCAGTACTTC
.,.,TRBV4-2,TRBJ2-4,CASSQESVHREKGNIQYF,TGTGCCAGCAGCCAAGAATCAGTCCATCGGGAGAAGGGAAACATTCAGTACTTC
once,TRBD2,TRBV2,TRBJ2-4,CASIGTSENIQYF,TGTGCCAGCATTGGGACTAGTGAAAACATTCAGTACTTC
.,.,TRBV7-2,TRBJ1-2,CASSLVGANYGYTF,TGTGCCAGCAGCTTAGTGGGGGCTAACTATGGCTACACCTTC
.,.,TRBV5-1,TRBJ2-7,CASSELSSREQYF,TGCGCCAGCAGCGAACTAAGCTCGAGGGAGCAGTACTTC
.,TRBD2,TRBV4-2,TRBJ2-2,CASRGELADTGELFF,TGTGCCAGCAGAGGGGAACTAGCGGACACCGGGGAGCTGTTTTTT
once,.,TRBV27,TRBJ1-1,CANRAHTEAFF,TGTGCGAACAGGGCTCACACTGAAGCTTTCTTT
once,.,TRBV21-1,TRBJ2-5,CASTPLRKHQETQYF,TGTGCCAGCACCCCTTTGCGGAAGCACCAAGAGACCCAGTACTTC
.,TRBD2,TRBV7-8,TRBJ2-1,CASSERSGGENEQFF,TGTGCCAGCAGCGAACGTAGCGGGGGGGAAAATGAGCAGTTCTTC
.,.,TRBV28,TRBJ2-7,CASRPGTSFGEQYF,TGTGCCAGCAGGCCGGGTACAAGTTTCGGCGAGCAGTACTTC
.,.,TRBV5-6,TRBJ2-1,CASSFGGEQFF,TGTGCCAGCAGCTTCGGGGGAGAGCAGTTCTTC